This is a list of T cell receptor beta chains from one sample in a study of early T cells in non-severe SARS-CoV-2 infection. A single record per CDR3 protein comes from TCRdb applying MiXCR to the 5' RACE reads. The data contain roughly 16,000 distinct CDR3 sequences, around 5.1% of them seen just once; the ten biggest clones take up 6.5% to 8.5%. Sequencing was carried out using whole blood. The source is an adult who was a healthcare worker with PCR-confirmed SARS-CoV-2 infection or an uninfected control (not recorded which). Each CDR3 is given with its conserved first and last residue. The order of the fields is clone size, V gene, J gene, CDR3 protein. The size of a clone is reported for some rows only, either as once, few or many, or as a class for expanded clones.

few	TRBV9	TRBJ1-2	CASSLAGKQRGYTF
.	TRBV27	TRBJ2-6	CASSLFGANVLTF
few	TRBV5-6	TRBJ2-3	CASSLRTSGYTDTQYF
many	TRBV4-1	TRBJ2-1	CASSHLGLARDNEQFF
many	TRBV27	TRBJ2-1	CASSSVRNPYNEQFF
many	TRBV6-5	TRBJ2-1	CASSTRDWDNEQFF
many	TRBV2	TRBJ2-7	CASSEPTGPSYEQYF
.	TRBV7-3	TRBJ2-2	CASRRASTNTGELFF
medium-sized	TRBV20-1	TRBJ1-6	CSARDFAGPGGISPLHF
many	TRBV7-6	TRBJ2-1	CASSLPGTSGKPHYNEQFF
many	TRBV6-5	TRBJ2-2	CASTVLRLPPGELFF
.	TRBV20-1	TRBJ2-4	CSTPWLAKNIQYF
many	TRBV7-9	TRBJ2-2	CASSTNRDRDTGELFF
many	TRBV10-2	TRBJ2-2	CASHGYGGGTGELFF
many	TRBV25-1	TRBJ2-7	CASGRWGEQYF
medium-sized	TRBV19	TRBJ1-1	CASSRQGVNTEAFF
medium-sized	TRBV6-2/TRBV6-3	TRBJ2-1	CASSYTTRIGNEQFF
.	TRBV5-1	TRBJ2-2	CASSPDRALVLANTGELFF
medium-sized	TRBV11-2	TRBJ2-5	CASSLSSGFIQETQYF
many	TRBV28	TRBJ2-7	CASSLYVGPSGRYEQYF
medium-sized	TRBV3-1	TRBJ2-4	CASSQAPGDIQYF
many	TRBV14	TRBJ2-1	CASSQDWGEIYNEQFF
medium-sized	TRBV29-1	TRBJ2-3	CSVEANTDTQYF
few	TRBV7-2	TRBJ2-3	CASSLIGGGTDTQYF
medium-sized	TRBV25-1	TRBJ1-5	CASSEFGQRQPQHF
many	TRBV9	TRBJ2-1	CASSLRPADEQFF
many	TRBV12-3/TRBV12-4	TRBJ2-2	CAGGAENTGELFF
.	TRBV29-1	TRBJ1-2	CSVRGDRYGYTF
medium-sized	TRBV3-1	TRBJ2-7	CASSQVKAGSSYEQYF
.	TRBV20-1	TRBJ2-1	CSARATSGLHNEQFF
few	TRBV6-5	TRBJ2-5	CASSYSTRGETQYF
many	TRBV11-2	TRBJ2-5	CASSLGRVAGPQETQYF
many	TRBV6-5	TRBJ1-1	CASSHLRGTMNTEVFF
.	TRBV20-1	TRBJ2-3	CSATAVLAGTDTQYF
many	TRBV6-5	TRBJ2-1	CASSYGGLAGLNEQFF
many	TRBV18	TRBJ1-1	CASSPRGLGTEAFF
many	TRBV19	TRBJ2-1	CASSTTTGTSPGNEQFF
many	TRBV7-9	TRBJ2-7	CASSSLAGGTNEQYF
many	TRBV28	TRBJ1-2	CASTMTGLNYGYTF
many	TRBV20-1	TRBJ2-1	CSARDLSGTRYNEQFF
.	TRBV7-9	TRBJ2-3	CASSLALNTDTQYF
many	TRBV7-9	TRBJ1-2	CASSFGQNSYGYTF
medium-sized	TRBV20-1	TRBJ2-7	CSARDGVTSLYEQYF
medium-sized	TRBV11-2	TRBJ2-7	CASSSLASYEQYF
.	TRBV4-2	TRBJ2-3	CASSQVYRKDTDTQYF
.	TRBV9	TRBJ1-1	CASSVLGDTEAFF
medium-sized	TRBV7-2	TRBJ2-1	CASSSTADHNEQFF
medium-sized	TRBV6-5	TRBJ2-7	CASSSRTGAYEQYF
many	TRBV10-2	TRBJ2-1	CASSEPSGRLNEQFF
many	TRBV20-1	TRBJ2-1	CSAGGTTASRFVNEQFF
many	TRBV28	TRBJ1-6	CASSLEGGNSPLHF
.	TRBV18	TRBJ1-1	CASSPSGQTNTEAFF
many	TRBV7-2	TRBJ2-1	CASSTGTRLGNEQFF
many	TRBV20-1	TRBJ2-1	CSATSRGTSGYNEQFF